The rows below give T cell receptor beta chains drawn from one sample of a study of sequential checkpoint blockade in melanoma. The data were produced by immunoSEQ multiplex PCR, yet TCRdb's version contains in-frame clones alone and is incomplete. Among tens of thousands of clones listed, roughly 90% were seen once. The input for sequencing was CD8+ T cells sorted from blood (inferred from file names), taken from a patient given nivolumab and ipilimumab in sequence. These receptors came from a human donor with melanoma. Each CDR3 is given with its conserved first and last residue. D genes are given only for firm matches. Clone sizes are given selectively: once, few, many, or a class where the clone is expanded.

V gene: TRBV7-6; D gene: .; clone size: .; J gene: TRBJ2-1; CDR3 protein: CASSPLGNEQFF; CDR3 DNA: TGTGCCAGCAGCCCGCTAGGAAATGAGCAGTTCTTC
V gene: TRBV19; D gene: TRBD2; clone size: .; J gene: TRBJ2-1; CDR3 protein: CASSIDGGGLAAYNEQFF; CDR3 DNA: TGTGCCAGTAGTATAGACGGGGGAGGTCTAGCGGCCTACAATGAGCAGTTCTTC
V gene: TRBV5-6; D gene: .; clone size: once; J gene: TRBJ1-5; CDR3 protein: CASSGSGTYSNQPQHF; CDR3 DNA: TGTGCCAGTAGCGGCTCCGGGACATATAGCAATCAGCCCCAGCATTTT
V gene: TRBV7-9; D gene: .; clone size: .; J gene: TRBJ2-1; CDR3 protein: CASSLIVNEQFF; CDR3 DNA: TGTGCCAGCAGCTTAATAGTAAATGAGCAGTTCTTC
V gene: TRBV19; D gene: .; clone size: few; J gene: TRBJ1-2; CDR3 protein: CASSSPAGYGYTF; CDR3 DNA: TGTGCCAGTAGTAGTCCAGCGGGCTATGGCTACACCTTC
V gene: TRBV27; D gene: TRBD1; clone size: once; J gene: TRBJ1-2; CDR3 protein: CASSLAGGGIYGYTF; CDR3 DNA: TGTGCCAGCAGTTTGGCAGGGGGTGGTATCTATGGCTACACCTTC
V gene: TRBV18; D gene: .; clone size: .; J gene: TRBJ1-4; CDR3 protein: CASSLRDWGNEKLFF; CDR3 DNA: TGTGCCAGCTCACTCCGGGACTGGGGAAATGAAAAACTGTTTTTT
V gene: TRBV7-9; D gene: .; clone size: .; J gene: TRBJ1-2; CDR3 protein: CASPAGPLHYGYTF; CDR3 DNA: TGTGCCAGCCCGGCGGGCCCCTTGCACTATGGCTACACCTTC
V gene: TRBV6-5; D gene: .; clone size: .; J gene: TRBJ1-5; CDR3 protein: CASSYSNSHSNQPQHF; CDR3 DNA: TGTGCCAGCAGTTACTCGAACAGTCATAGCAATCAGCCCCAGCATTTT
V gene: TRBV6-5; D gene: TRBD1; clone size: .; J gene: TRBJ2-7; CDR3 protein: CASSYSLDRAHEQYF; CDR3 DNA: TGTGCCAGCAGTTACTCACTGGACAGGGCCCACGAGCAGTACTTC
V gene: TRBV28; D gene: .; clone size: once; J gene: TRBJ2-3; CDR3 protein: CASSRTIGTDTQYF; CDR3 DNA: TGTGCCAGCAGCCGGACTATAGGCACAGATACGCAGTATTTT
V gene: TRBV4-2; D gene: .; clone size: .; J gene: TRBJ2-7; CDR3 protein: CASSQDLTGRGYEQYF; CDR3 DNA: TGTGCCAGCAGCCAAGACCTTACAGGGCGCGGCTACGAGCAGTACTTC
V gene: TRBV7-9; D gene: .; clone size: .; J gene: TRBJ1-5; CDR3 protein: CASSIAGQPQHF; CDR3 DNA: TGTGCCAGCAGCATAGCGGGCCAGCCCCAGCATTTT
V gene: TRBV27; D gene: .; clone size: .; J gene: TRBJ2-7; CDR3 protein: CASSLSSTYEQYF; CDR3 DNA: TGTGCCAGCAGTTTATCGTCAACCTACGAGCAGTACTTC
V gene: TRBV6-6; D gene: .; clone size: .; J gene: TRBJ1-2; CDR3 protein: CASSWMGTEDGYTF; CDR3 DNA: TGTGCCAGCAGTTGGATGGGCACCGAAGATGGCTACACCTTC
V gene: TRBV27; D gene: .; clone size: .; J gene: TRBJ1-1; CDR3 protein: CASSLTGSPNTEAFF; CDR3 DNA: TGTGCCAGCAGTTTAACAGGAAGCCCGAACACTGAAGCTTTCTTT
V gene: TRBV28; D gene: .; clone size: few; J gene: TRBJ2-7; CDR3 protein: CASSWGSTYEQYF; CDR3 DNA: TGTGCCAGCAGTTGGGGCTCCACCTACGAGCAGTACTTC
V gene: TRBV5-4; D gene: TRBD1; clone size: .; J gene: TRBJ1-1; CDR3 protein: CASSFLGGLQAFF; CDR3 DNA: TGTGCCAGCAGCTTCTTAGGGGGCCTCCAAGCTTTCTTT
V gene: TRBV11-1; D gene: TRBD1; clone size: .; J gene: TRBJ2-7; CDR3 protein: CASSKPYRDRDSSYEQYF; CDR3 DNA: TGTGCCAGCAGCAAGCCCTATCGAGACAGGGATAGTTCCTACGAGCAGTACTTC
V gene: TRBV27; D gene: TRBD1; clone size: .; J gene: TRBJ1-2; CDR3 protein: CASSHRGQGGYTF; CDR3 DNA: TGTGCCAGCAGCCACAGGGGGCAAGGTGGCTACACCTTC
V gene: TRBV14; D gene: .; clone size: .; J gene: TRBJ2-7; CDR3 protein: CASSQGQGSWDEQYF; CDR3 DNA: TGTGCCAGCAGCCAAGGGCAGGGTTCCTGGGACGAGCAGTACTTC
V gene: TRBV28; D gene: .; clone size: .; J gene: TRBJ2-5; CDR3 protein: CASSLYGGPRETQYF; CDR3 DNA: TGTGCCAGCAGTTTATACGGGGGGCCGAGAGAGACCCAGTACTTC
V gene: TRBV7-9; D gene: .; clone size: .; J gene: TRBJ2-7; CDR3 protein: CASSIDREQYF; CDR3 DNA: TGTGCCAGCAGCATCGACAGGGAGCAGTACTTC
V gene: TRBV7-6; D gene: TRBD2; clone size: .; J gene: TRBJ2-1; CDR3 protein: CASSLEPREVLYNEQFF; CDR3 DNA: TGTGCCAGCAGCTTAGAACCGCGGGAGGTTCTCTACAATGAGCAGTTCTTC
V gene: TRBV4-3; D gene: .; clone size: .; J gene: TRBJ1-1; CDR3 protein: CASSQARNTEAFF; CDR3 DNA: TGCGCCAGCAGCCAAGCTAGGAACACTGAAGCTTTCTTT
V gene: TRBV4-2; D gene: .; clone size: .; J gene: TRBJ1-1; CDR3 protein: CASSQGFTGEAFF; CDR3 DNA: TGTGCCAGCAGCCAAGGATTTACGGGTGAAGCTTTCTTT
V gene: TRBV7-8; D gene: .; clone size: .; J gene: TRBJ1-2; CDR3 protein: CASRAETNYGYTF; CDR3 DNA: TGTGCCAGCAGGGCGGAGACTAACTATGGCTACACCTTC
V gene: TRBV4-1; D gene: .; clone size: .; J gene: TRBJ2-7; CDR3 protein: CASSQDQPGVSYEQYF; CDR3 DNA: TGCGCCAGCAGCCAAGATCAGCCGGGGGTATCCTACGAGCAGTACTTC
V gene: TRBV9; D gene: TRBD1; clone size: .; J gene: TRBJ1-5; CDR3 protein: CASSFGTGTNQPQHF; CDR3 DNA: TGTGCCAGCAGCTTCGGGACAGGGACCAATCAGCCCCAGCATTTT
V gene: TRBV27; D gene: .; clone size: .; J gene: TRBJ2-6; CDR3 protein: CASGASGANVLTF; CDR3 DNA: TGTGCCAGCGGGGCCTCTGGGGCCAACGTCCTGACTTTC
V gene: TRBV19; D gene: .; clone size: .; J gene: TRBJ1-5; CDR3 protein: CASSFSSGWDSNQPQHF; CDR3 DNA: TGTGCCAGTAGTTTCTCCTCGGGATGGGATAGCAATCAGCCCCAGCATTTT
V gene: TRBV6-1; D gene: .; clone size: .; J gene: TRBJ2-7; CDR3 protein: CASSEYGGVTGTYYEQYF; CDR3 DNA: TGTGCCAGCAGTGAATATGGAGGGGTTACCGGGACTTACTACGAGCAGTACTTC
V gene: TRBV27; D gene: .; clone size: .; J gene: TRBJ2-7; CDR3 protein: CASSLSSWRDSSLEQYF; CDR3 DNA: TGTGCCAGCAGTTTATCTTCGTGGAGGGACAGCTCACTCGAGCAGTACTTC
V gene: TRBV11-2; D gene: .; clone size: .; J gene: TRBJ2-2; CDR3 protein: CASSLPGADTGELFF; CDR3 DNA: TGTGCCAGCAGCTTACCGGGAGCTGACACCGGGGAGCTGTTTTTT
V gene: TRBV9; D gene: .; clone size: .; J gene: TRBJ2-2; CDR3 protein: CASSVEGGMGTGELFF; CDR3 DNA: TGTGCCAGCAGCGTAGAGGGCGGGATGGGCACCGGGGAGCTGTTTTTT
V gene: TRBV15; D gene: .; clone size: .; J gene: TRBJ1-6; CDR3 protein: CATSRPTVPSSYNSPLHF; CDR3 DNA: TGTGCCACCAGCCGTCCAACTGTTCCGAGCTCCTATAATTCACCCCTCCACTTT
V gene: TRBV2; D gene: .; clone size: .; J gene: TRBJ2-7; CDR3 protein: CASRVNTYEQYF; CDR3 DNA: TGTGCCAGCCGGGTAAATACCTACGAGCAGTACTTC
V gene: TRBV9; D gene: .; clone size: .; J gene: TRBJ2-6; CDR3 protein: CASSPGANVLTF; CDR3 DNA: TGTGCCAGCAGCCCAGGGGCCAACGTCCTGACTTTC
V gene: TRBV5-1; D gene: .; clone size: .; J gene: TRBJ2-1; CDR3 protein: CASSLVREGQFF; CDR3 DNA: TGCGCCAGCAGCTTGGTACGGGAAGGGCAGTTCTTC
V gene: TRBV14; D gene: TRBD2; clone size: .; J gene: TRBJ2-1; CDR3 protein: CASSQDLLAGAAYNEQFF; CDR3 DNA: TGTGCCAGCAGCCAAGATCTCTTAGCGGGGGCCGCCTACAATGAGCAGTTCTTC
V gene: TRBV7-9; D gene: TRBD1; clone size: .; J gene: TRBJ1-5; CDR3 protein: CASSPGQGNQPQHF; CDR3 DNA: TGTGCCAGCAGCCCGGGACAGGGTAATCAGCCCCAGCATTTT
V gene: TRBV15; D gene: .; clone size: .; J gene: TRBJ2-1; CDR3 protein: CATSRDTGDEQFF; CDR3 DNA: TGTGCCACCAGCAGAGACACGGGGGATGAGCAGTTCTTC
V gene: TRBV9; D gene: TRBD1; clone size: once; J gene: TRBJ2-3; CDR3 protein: CASSVGGQGPDTQYF; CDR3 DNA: TGTGCCAGCAGCGTAGGAGGACAGGGACCAGATACGCAGTATTTT
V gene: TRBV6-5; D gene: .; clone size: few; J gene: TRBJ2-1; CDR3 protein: CATNSGGDEQFF; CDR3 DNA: TGTGCCACCAACTCAGGAGGGGATGAGCAGTTCTTC
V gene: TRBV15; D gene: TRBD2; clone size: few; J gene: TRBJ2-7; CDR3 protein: CATSRGTTQTNEQYF; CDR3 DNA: TGTGCCACCAGCAGGGGGACTACCCAAACTAACGAGCAGTACTTC
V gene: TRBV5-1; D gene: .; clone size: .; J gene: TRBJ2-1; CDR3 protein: CASSSAGLLLGEFF; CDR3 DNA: TGCGCCAGCAGCTCCGCGGGACTCTTGCTTGGCGAGTTCTTC
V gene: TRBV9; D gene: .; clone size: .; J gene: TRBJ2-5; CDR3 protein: CASSVADNRVVETQYF; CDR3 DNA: TGTGCCAGCAGCGTAGCGGATAACAGGGTTGTAGAGACCCAGTACTTC